This T cell receptor (beta chain) is from a study of T-cell memory formation after mild COVID-19. Study-wide points: The study detected some responding clones in pre-infection memory, suggesting cross-reactive memory joined.

Constant-segment primers were used for 5'RACE, and the resulting TCR alpha and TCR beta cDNA libraries carried sample barcodes and UMIs. In TCRdb, the 5' RACE reads were re-called with MiXCR into one record per CDR3 protein. The table records some 300,000 distinct CDR3 sequences, approximately 22% of them present only once. This clonotype came up a few times. Its antigen is as yet unknown. Sample: PBMCs or a T cell subset sorted from them (not recorded which). This sequence originates from a man aged 18 to 30 who had mild COVID-19 (a few samples of this study predate the infection). Cell type and time point are not known.

This CDR3 is CASSQVKSSGQRNQPQHF. As DNA, the CDR3 is TGCGCCAGCAGCCAAGTTAAGTCGTCGGGACAGCGAAATCAGCCCCAGCATTTT. The V gene is TRBV4-1, the J gene TRBJ1-5; the match to TRBD1 covers 7 bases. J lost 4 bases, V lost 1 base, and 13 bases had no gene match. The germline CDR1 and CDR2 sequences are MGHRA and YSYEKL. CDR3 length: 18 amino acids.